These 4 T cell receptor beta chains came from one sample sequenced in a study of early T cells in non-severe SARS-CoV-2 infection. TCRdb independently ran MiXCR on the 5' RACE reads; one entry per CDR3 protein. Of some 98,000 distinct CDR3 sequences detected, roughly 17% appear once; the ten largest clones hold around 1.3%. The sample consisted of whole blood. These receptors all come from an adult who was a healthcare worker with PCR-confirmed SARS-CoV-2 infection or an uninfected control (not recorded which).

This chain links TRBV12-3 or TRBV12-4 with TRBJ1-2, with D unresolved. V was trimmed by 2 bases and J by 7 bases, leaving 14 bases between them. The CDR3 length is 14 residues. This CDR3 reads CASSLLSLSGGYTF. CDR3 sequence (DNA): TGTGCCAGCAGTTTACTGAGTCTGAGCGGTGGCTACACCTTC.

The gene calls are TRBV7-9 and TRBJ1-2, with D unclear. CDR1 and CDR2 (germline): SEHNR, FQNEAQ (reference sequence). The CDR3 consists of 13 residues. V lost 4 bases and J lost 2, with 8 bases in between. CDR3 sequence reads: CASSSQNNYGYTF. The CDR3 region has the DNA TGTGCCAGCAGCTCTCAGAACAACTATGGCTACACCTTC.

The CDR3 is CASSDLPGASSGANVLTF. Written as DNA, the CDR3 is TGTGCCAGCAGTGACCTTCCAGGGGCAAGCTCTGGGGCCAACGTCCTGACTTTC. This chain joins TRBV25-1 and TRBJ2-6; TRBD1 might be the D (6 bases). The ends were cut back, 3 bases at V and 0 bases at J, with 15 bases in the middle. CDR3 length: 18 residues. Germline V gives CDR1 MGHDK, CDR2 SYGVNS.

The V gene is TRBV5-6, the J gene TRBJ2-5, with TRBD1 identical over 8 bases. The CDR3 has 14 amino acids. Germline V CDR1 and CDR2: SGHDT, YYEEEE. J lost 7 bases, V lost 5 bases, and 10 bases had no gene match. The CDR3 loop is CASSLTGVSWTQYF. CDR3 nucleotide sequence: TGTGCCAGCAGTTTGACAGGGGTCTCATGGACCCAGTACTTC.